This passage covers 16 T cell receptor beta chains from one sample sequenced in a study of persistence of HIV-infected CD4 T cells. Cells were stimulated with overlapping HIV-1 Gag 15-mer peptides. CD4+ T cells upregulating both CD40 ligand and CD69 were sorted as responding cells. For these TCRs, the target antigens are not known. The libraries were made with immunoSEQ version 4 in survey mode. Assay used: immunoSEQ multiplex PCR; TCRdb lists only in-frame clones, some missing. The sample yields under 35,000 clones, 70% seen once. The source was CD4+ T cells sorted from PBMCs after approximately 19-hour stimulation, collected from a patient who received antiretroviral therapy. These receptors were collected from an adult man with HIV who was CMV-seropositive.

V gene TRBV10-3 combines with J gene TRBJ1-6; maybe TRBD1 (5 bases). This CDR3 contains 13 residues. Germline lookup yields CDR1 ENHRY and CDR2 SYGVKD. V lost 3 bases, J lost 5 bases, and 5 bases lay in between. The CDR3 sequence: CAISEQDNSPLHF. The CDR3 DNA sequence: TGTGCCATCAGTGAACAGGATAATTCACCCCTCCACTTT.

The V and J genes are TRBV7-2 and TRBJ2-2; D possibly matches TRBD1 or TRBD2 (5 bases each). Germline V CDR1 and CDR2: SGHTA, FQGNSA. The CDR3 spans 15 residues. V was pared by 7 bases and J by 6 bases, with 18 bases between. The CDR3 protein is CASISQWGSAGELFF. In nucleotides, the CDR3 is TGTGCCAGCATCAGCCAGTGGGGGAGTGCCGGGGAGCTGTTTTTT.

The chain employs TRBV9 and TRBJ2-1; the D call may be TRBD1 or TRBD2 (5 bases each). V lost 0 bases and J lost 3, with 16 bases in between. Germline V lookup: CDR1 SGDLS, CDR2 YYNGEE. This CDR3 comprises 17 residues. CDR3 in DNA: TGTGCCAGCAGCGTAGGAAGCGGTGAGGGGTTCTACAATGAGCAGTTCTTC. Translation gives CASSVGSGEGFYNEQFF.

This chain uses TRBV9 with TRBJ2-2; the D gene is possibly TRBD2 (6 bases). The CDR3 runs to 15 residues. The V end lost 5 bases, the J end lost 0 bases, and 11 bases lay between the germline ends. CDR1 is SGDLS and CDR2 is YYNGEE in the germline V gene. CDR3 DNA: TGTGCCAGCAGTGTTCGGGACTCGAACACCGGGGAGCTGTTTTTT. The encoded protein is CASSVRDSNTGELFF.

This clone appeared a single time. CDR3 sequence: CATSSGGASVNEQFF. In nucleotides, the CDR3 is TGTGCCACCAGCAGCGGGGGGGCCTCGGTCAATGAGCAGTTCTTC. The chain is built from TRBV15 and TRBJ2-1, with 8 bases that match TRBD2. The V gene's germline CDR1 is LNHNV and CDR2 YYDKDF (reference sequence). This CDR3 has 15 amino acids. The junction had 7 bases not matched to a gene; V was cut back by 3 bases and J by 6 bases.

The gene calls are TRBV12-5 and TRBJ2-2, with 9 positions matching TRBD2. The J segment lost 7 bases and the V segment lost 0 bases, leaving 30 bases of the junction unmatched. This CDR3 spans 24 amino acids. Germline CDR1 is LGHNT and CDR2 is FRNRAP. CDR3 amino acids: CASGLVLSHVIIAGDERVGGELFF. CDR3 nucleotide sequence: TGTGCTAGTGGTTTGGTACTTTCCCACGTCATCATAGCGGGGGACGAAAGGGTCGGCGGGGAGCTGTTTTTT.

The CDR3 sequence is CASRGHQADTQYF. Here the CDR3 DNA reads TGTGCCAGCAGGGGACACCAAGCAGATACGCAGTATTTT. The V and J genes are TRBV6-5 and TRBJ2-3; D is perhaps TRBD1 (6 bases). This CDR3 has 13 amino acids. Germline lookup yields CDR1 MNHEY and CDR2 SVGAGI. Trimming stripped 6 bases from V and 4 bases from J, with 11 bases between.

The CDR3 bases are TGTGCCAGCAGCTTGAATCCGGGCCCGGGGGGTTTTAGCAATCAGCCCCAGCATTTT. It specifies CASSLNPGPGGFSNQPQHF. The chain combines TRBV5-5 with TRBJ1-5; D is perhaps TRBD1 (5 bases). The CDR3 is 19 residues long. CDR1 SGHKS and CDR2 YYEKEE come from the germline V gene (reference sequence). Trimming removed 1 base at V and 0 bases at J, with 20 bases between.

This clone was detected only a few times. V gene TRBV9 combines with J gene TRBJ2-1; the D gene is possibly TRBD1 (6 bases). The germline gives CDR1 SGDLS, CDR2 YYNGEE. V was shortened by 3 bases and J by 0 bases, with 10 bases between the two germline ends. This CDR3 comprises 15 residues. In nucleotides, the CDR3 is TGTGCCAGCAGCGCAACAGGGAGCTCCTACAATGAGCAGTTCTTC. This codes for CASSATGSSYNEQFF.

This chain connects TRBV10-2 to TRBJ1-2; D not certain. There are 13 residues in the CDR3. CDR1 and CDR2 (germline): WSHSY, SAAADI. V dropped 0 bases and J dropped 5 bases, with 7 bases sitting between them. The DNA of the CDR3 is TGCGCCAGCAGTGAGTCGTATCCGTATGGCTACACCTTC. This codes for CASSESYPYGYTF.

This clone was recorded a few times. Without the conserved terminal phenylalanine or tryptophan, this CDR3 likely stems from a read error. The limits of the CDR3 on the DNA are not certain, so only TCRdb's listed CDR3 is given. The chain couples TRBV4-1 to TRBJ2-7; TRBD1, the table's D call, was not compared with the DNA. From germline, CDR1 is MGHRA and CDR2 YSYEKL. 10 amino acids form the CDR3, both terminal residues included. CDR3 amino acids: CASSPRTGRL.

This clone was recorded a few times. V gene TRBV5-5 combines with J gene TRBJ2-4; no clear D. The V gene's germline CDR1 is SGHKS and CDR2 YYEKEE (reference sequence). V lost 6 bases, J lost 0 bases, and 7 bases lay in between. The CDR3 runs to 13 residues. Written as DNA, the CDR3 is TGTGCCAGCACCGGTCTAGCCAAAAACATTCAGTACTTC. Translation gives CASTGLAKNIQYF.

V usage is TRBV27 and J usage is TRBJ2-3, with 7 bases aligning to TRBD1. The V gene's germline CDR1 is MNHEY and CDR2 SMNVEV (reference sequence). The trim removed 0 bases at V and 5 bases at J, leaving 5 bases unmatched. The CDR3 covers 15 residues. CDR3 nucleotide sequence: TGTGCCAGCAGTTTATCGACAGGGTTGAAAGATACGCAGTATTTT. It is translated as CASSLSTGLKDTQYF.

The rearrangement joins TRBV13 to TRBJ2-6, with D unclear. Germline loops: CDR1 PRHDT, CDR2 FYEKMQ (reference sequence). The CDR3 has 14 residues. Trimming cost V 1 base and J 9 bases, with 10 bases left between them. The DNA for the CDR3 is TGTGCCAGCAGCTTAGTTGGCAGAGACAACGTCCTGACTTTC. Protein product: CASSLVGRDNVLTF. The whole variable domain, filled in from reference TRBV13 and TRBJ2-6, reads AAGVIQSPRHLIKEKRETATLKCYPIPRHDTVYWYQQGPGQDPQFLISFYEKMQSDKGSIPDRFSAQQFSDYHSELNMSSLELGDSALYFCASSLVGRDNVLTFGAGSRLTVL.

This clone was seen only once. The chain couples TRBV2 to TRBJ1-3, with TRBD1 matching 8 bases. J lost 5 bases, V lost 5 bases, and 5 bases had no gene match. Germline V gene sequence: CDR1 SNHLY, CDR2 FYNNEI. This CDR3 is built from 14 residues. This chain's CDR3 is CASSTDRGRNTIYF. For the CDR3, the DNA is TGTGCCAGCAGTACCGACAGGGGTAGAAACACCATATATTTT.

The chain employs TRBV9 and TRBJ2-1; D unclear. The germline V gene encodes CDR1 SGDLS and CDR2 YYNGEE. The CDR3 spans 15 residues. Trimming took 3 bases from V and 7 from J, leaving 17 bases between them. As DNA, the CDR3 is TGTGCCAGCAGCGCCCCCCCGGCTGTGCGGAATGAGCAGTTCTTC. Translation: CASSAPPAVRNEQFF.